This T cell receptor (beta chain) is from a study of T cells in Graves' hyperthyroidism and ophthalmopathy. Study results and limitations: Stable hyperthyroidism was separated from ophthalmopathy by a model based on 13 V-J features. Among thyroid clonotypes expanded above 0.001, most also appeared in blood.

A remark on this clonotype: Its target is not known.

The CDR3 regions of TCR beta were amplified from RNA transcripts. The HTBI primer set drove a first-round RT-PCR of the TCR CDR3. One entry per CDR3 protein results from TCRdb running MiXCR on the multiplex PCR reads. The table records 350,000 to 400,000 distinct CDR3 sequences, over 15% of them present only once. This clonotype was sampled from a woman aged 18 to 35 with Graves' hyperthyroidism. Material: blood.

The CDR3 region is CSVEEAGTYGYTF. CDR3 in DNA: TGCAGCGTTGAAGAGGCAGGCACTTATGGCTACACCTTC. V usage is TRBV29-1 and J usage is TRBJ1-2; unclear D gene. Germline lookup yields CDR1 SQVTM and CDR2 ANQGSEA. The CDR3 sequence is 13 residues long. Trimming took off 0 bases at V and 5 bases at J, with 10 bases between the two ends.